The next 32 T cell receptor beta chains were all read from a single sample in a study of T cells after posttransplantation cyclophosphamide. Cyclophosphamide on days +3 and +4 followed busulfan-fludarabine conditioning and a marrow graft. Here immunoSEQ multiplex PCR was the method, and the copy in TCRdb shows in-frame clones only, minus some. The data show 6,000 to 7,500 clones, none appearing only once, with around half held by the ten largest. The specimen comprised PBMCs, sampled after allogeneic stem cell transplant with posttransplant cyclophosphamide. These TCRs come from a male patient between 45 and 60 years old who received an allogeneic stem cell transplant from an unrelated donor, was CMV-positive, and had acute GVHD only. Some T cells here may be from the graft donor.

This clone has a count of ten or more. This chain links TRBV5-6 with TRBJ1-4; 8 bases are a match to TRBD1. This CDR3 has 15 residues. Trimming removed 4 bases from V and 4 bases from J; junction bases left unmatched: 6. The germline V gene has CDR1 SGHDT and CDR2 YYEEEE. CDR3 DNA sequence: TGTGCCAGCAGCGTCGACAGGGGATATAATGAAAAACTGTTTTTT. This sequence encodes CASSVDRGYNEKLFF. Full variable domain (rest looked up from reference TRBV5-6 and TRBJ1-4): DAGVTQSPTHLIKTRGQQVTLRCSPKSGHDTVSWYQQALGQGPQFIFQYYEEEERQRGNFPDRFSGHQFPNYSSELNVNALLLGDSALYLCASSVDRGYNEKLFFGSGTQLSVL.

In its sample, this clone was seen many times. DNA of the CDR3: TGTGCTAGTGGTTTGGGGACAGGTCCCTACGAGCAGTACTTC. As protein: CASGLGTGPYEQYF. The chain is built from TRBV12-5 and TRBJ2-7; 7 positions match TRBD1. The CDR3 totals 14 residues. The germline gives CDR1 LGHNT, CDR2 FRNRAP. V lost 1 base, J lost 2 bases, and 2 bases stayed unmatched.

This clone has a count of ten or more. The chain has TRBV5-4 and TRBJ1-4; 11 nucleotides match TRBD1. This CDR3 is 17 amino acids long. From germline, CDR1 is SGHNT and CDR2 YYREEE (reference sequence). With 4 bases clipped from V and 7 bases from J, the junction kept 12 bases outside the gene matches. The chain's CDR3 is CASSSGTGTGGSEKLFF. The DNA for the CDR3 is TGTGCCAGCAGCAGCGGGACCGGGACAGGGGGGTCTGAAAAACTGTTTTTT.

This clone was picked up many times. The chain combines TRBV4-1 with TRBJ2-7, with a weak D call TRBD2 (7 bases). Trimming removed 4 bases at V and 3 bases at J, with 16 bases between. Germline lookup yields CDR1 MGHRA and CDR2 YSYEKL. The CDR3 contains 15 residues. The CDR3 sequence is CASSPSWRGGYEQYF. The CDR3 DNA reads as TGCGCCAGCAGCCCCTCCTGGAGGGGGGGCTACGAGCAGTACTTC.

The table lists this clone with many counts. The chain links TRBV29-1 to TRBJ1-2; weak D call: TRBD1 (6 bases). The germline V gene has CDR1 SQVTM and CDR2 ANQGSEA. The CDR3 has 13 amino acids. The ends were cut back, 1 base at V and 4 bases at J, with 10 bases in the middle. The CDR3 protein is CSVEGTDPYGYTF. The CDR3 coding sequence is TGCAGCGTTGAAGGGACAGATCCCTATGGCTACACCTTC.

The chain carries TRBV2 and TRBJ2-1, with TRBD2 matching 10 bases. Germline loops: CDR1 SNHLY, CDR2 FYNNEI. V shed 3 bases and J 9 bases; nucleotides not matched to a gene: 5. This CDR3 has 14 residues. This chain's CDR3 is CASSEEREGPEQFF. In DNA, the CDR3 is TGTGCCAGCAGTGAGGAGCGGGAGGGCCCTGAGCAGTTCTTC. Full variable domain (missing parts from reference TRBV2 and TRBJ2-1): EPEVTQTPSHQVTQMGQEVILRCVPISNHLYFYWYRQILGQKVEFLVSFYNNEISEKSEIFDDQFSVERPDGSNFTLKIRSTKLEDSAMYFCASSEEREGPEQFFGPGTRLTVL.

This clone was detected ten times or more. The chain joins TRBV28 to TRBJ2-1, with D possibly TRBD1 on 5 matching bases. V was cut by 2 bases and J by 9 bases, with 11 bases left in between. The CDR3 runs to 13 residues. Germline-derived CDR1 and CDR2 are MDHEN and SYDVKM. DNA of the CDR3: TGTGCCAGCAGTTTAGAGGCCAGGGCTGAGCAGTTCTTC. This encodes CASSLEARAEQFF.

This clone was found many times. V gene TRBV30 combines with J gene TRBJ1-6; D is unclear. The CDR3 length is 18 residues. CDR1 and CDR2 (germline): GTSNPN, SVGIG (reference sequence). Trimming took 0 bases from V and 0 from J, leaving 15 bases between them. The CDR3 here is CAWSVDPAASSYNSPLHF. The CDR3 DNA is TGTGCCTGGAGTGTAGACCCCGCAGCGAGCTCCTATAATTCACCCCTCCACTTT. Supplemented by reference TRBV30 and TRBJ1-6, the full variable domain reads SQTIHQWPATLVQPVGSPLSLECTVEGTSNPNLYWYRQAAGRGLQLLFYSVGIGQISSEVPQNLSASRPQDRQFILSSKKLLLSDSGFYLCAWSVDPAASSYNSPLHFGNGTRLTVT.

This clone occurred many times. The CDR3 loop reads CASSQGEGSGNTIYF. CDR3 in DNA: TGCGCCAGCAGCCAAGGGGAGGGCTCTGGAAACACCATATATTTT. The chain combines TRBV4-1 with TRBJ1-3; D is uncertain. Trimming left V 1 base short and J 0 bases short, with 7 bases between. Germline V gives CDR1 MGHRA, CDR2 YSYEKL. The CDR3 covers 15 residues.

The chain combines TRBV7-8 with TRBJ1-4; possible D gene TRBD1, 5 bases. Germline loops: CDR1 SGHVS, CDR2 FQNEAQ. Deletions cut 5 bases from V and 7 bases from J, with 20 bases between. CDR3 length: 16 amino acids. This CDR3 is CASSTAEQVPFEKLFF. CDR3 bases: TGTGCCAGCAGCACGGCTGAACAGGTTCCTTTTGAAAAACTGTTTTTT.

This clone has ten or more counts. The V call is TRBV6-1, the J call TRBJ1-5; 10 bases map to TRBD1. With V trimmed by 2 bases and J by 3 bases, 10 bases remained unmatched. The germline CDR1 and CDR2 sequences are MNHNS and SASEGT. The CDR3 sequence is 18 residues long. The CDR3 is CASSERTGGPLLNQPQHF. CDR3 DNA: TGTGCCAGCAGTGAAAGGACAGGGGGACCCCTCCTCAATCAGCCCCAGCATTTT.

This clone was detected ten times or more. The rearrangement joins TRBV18 to TRBJ2-7; D might be TRBD2 (6 bases). The CDR3 extends over 14 amino acids. The V and J ends lost 3 bases and 3 bases respectively, with 12 bases between them. In germline, CDR1 is KGHSH, CDR2 LQKENI. The CDR3, as DNA: TGTGCCAGCTCACCGACGGCTAGCGACTACGAGCAGTACTTC. This encodes CASSPTASDYEQYF.

This chain joins TRBV15 and TRBJ2-5, with a tentative D call TRBD2 (6 bases). The CDR3 covers 15 residues. Germline assignment: CDR1 LNHNV and CDR2 YYDKDF (reference sequence). With 0 bases removed from V and 5 bases from J, the gap between germline ends came to 13 bases. CDR3 coding DNA: TGTGCCACCAGCAGAGATTTCGAGGGAGGTGAGACCCAGTACTTC. Protein sequence: CATSRDFEGGETQYF.

This clone was picked up many times. This chain links TRBV30 with TRBJ2-5; possibly TRBD1 for D (5 bases). Per the germline V gene, CDR1 is GTSNPN and CDR2 is SVGIG (reference sequence). V was clipped by 0 bases and J by 5 bases, with 13 bases between them. The CDR3 is 14 residues long. The CDR3 nucleotides are TGTGCCTGGAGTGTACGTGGGGCAATGGAGACCCAGTACTTC. It specifies CAWSVRGAMETQYF.

This clone has a count of ten or more. V gene TRBV2 combines with J gene TRBJ1-5, with D hard to call. The germline V gene encodes CDR1 SNHLY and CDR2 FYNNEI. The CDR3 length is 14 residues. Trimming shortened V by 1 base and J by 5 bases, and 9 bases separated the two germline ends. The CDR3 DNA is TGTGCCAGCAGTGAAGGAGCTACCTATCAGCCCCAGCATTTT. Translation gives CASSEGATYQPQHF.

This clone appeared many times. The chain couples TRBV7-3 to TRBJ2-1; the match to TRBD2 covers 12 bases. Per the germline V gene, CDR1 is SGHTA and CDR2 is FQGTGA. Germline trimming cut 6 bases from V and 7 bases from J; bases unmatched to any gene: 1. The CDR3 runs to 13 residues. The CDR3 loop reads CASSTSGGNEQFF. The CDR3 region has the DNA TGTGCCAGCAGTACTAGCGGGGGGAATGAGCAGTTCTTC.

V is TRBV27 and J is TRBJ1-6; 8 nucleotides align to TRBD1. J was trimmed by 0 bases and V by 2 bases; bases with no gene match: 0. Per the germline V gene, CDR1 is MNHEY and CDR2 is SMNVEV (reference sequence). The length of the CDR3 is 16 residues. The CDR3 is CASSLGQGSYNSPLHF. The CDR3 coding sequence is TGTGCCAGCAGTTTAGGACAGGGCTCCTATAATTCACCCCTCCACTTT.

The chain couples TRBV7-9 to TRBJ2-5; unclear D gene. The germline gives CDR1 SEHNR, CDR2 FQNEAQ (reference sequence). Deletions cut 4 bases from V and 3 bases from J, with 18 bases between. The CDR3 consists of 16 residues. The DNA for the CDR3 is TGTGCCAGCAGCTCTCCATTACCGACTTCGAAAGAGACCCAGTACTTC. Protein: CASSSPLPTSKETQYF.

The table lists this clone with many counts. The V call is TRBV11-2, the J call TRBJ2-7; the match to TRBD2 covers 12 bases. Germline V lookup: CDR1 SGHAT, CDR2 FQNNGV. This CDR3 is built from 17 residues. J gave up 6 bases and V 1 base, and 10 bases lay outside the gene matches. CDR3 DNA sequence: TGTGCCAGCAGCTTAGTAGCGGCTAGCGGGGGGGCCCTCGAGCAGTACTTC. This translates into CASSLVAASGGALEQYF.

This clone has ten or more counts. This sequence joins TRBV11-2 and TRBJ2-7; TRBD1 agrees at 8 bases. J was trimmed by 7 bases and V by 1 base; bases with no gene match: 3. The CDR3 is made up of 13 amino acids. Germline V gene lookup returns CDR1 SGHAT and CDR2 FQNNGV. CDR3 residues: CASSLGQGREQYF. The CDR3 region has the DNA TGTGCCAGCAGCTTAGGACAGGGGAGAGAGCAGTACTTC.

On this clone itself: Other nucleotide sequences from this sample produce the same CDR3. The V gene is TRBV15, the J gene TRBJ1-2; 7 bases align to TRBD1. Unmatched junction bases numbered 5, after V lost 1 base and J lost 6 bases. The germline V gene has CDR1 LNHNV and CDR2 YYDKDF (reference sequence). The CDR3 is 14 amino acids. CDR3 amino acids: CATSRGPTGDGYTF. CDR3 sequence (DNA): TGTGCCACCAGCAGAGGCCCAACAGGGGATGGCTACACCTTC.

At least ten counts were recorded for this clone. The chain uses TRBV9 and TRBJ2-3, with TRBD2 matching over 11 bases. V dropped 4 bases and J dropped 1; count of bases not matched to a gene: 8. Germline assignment: CDR1 SGDLS and CDR2 YYNGEE. The CDR3 totals 17 residues. The CDR3 DNA sequence: TGTGCCAGCAGCACAGGGACTAGCGGCTCGGGCACAGATACGCAGTATTTT. This encodes CASSTGTSGSGTDTQYF.

The chain is built from TRBV9 and TRBJ1-2, with a weak D call TRBD1 (5 bases). In germline, CDR1 is SGDLS, CDR2 YYNGEE. The CDR3 has 13 amino acids. V was clipped by 0 bases and J by 5 bases, with 8 bases between them. CDR3 region: CASSVEGFYGYTF. The CDR3 nucleotides are TGTGCCAGCAGCGTAGAGGGGTTTTATGGCTACACCTTC.

This clone was counted at least ten times. V usage is TRBV19 and J usage is TRBJ1-5; 7 positions agree with TRBD1. The J segment lost 3 bases and the V segment lost 10 bases, leaving 6 bases of the junction unmatched. CDR1 is LNHDA, CDR2 SQIVND, per germline (reference sequence). The CDR3 is 13 residues long. The DNA of the CDR3 is TGTGCCACCAAGGACAGGCCCAATCAGCCCCAGCATTTT. It specifies CATKDRPNQPQHF.

This clone was counted many times. The chain combines TRBV4-2 with TRBJ1-4; TRBD1 is a possible D gene (5 bases). The CDR3 runs 16 residues. Germline CDR1 reads LGHNA; CDR2 reads YNFKEQ. The V and J ends lost 4 bases and 7 bases respectively, with 19 bases between them. The CDR3 loop reads CASSPEGGGATEKLFF. CDR3 coding DNA: TGTGCCAGCAGCCCAGAGGGAGGAGGGGCGACTGAAAAACTGTTTTTT.

The rearrangement joins TRBV11-3 to TRBJ2-2; 10 bases match TRBD1. CDR3 size: 16 residues. In germline, CDR1 is SGHNT, CDR2 YENEEA. V dropped 5 bases and J dropped 7; count of bases not matched to a gene: 10. CDR3 sequence: CASSPRQGAADGELFF. CDR3 nucleotides: TGTGCCAGCAGCCCTAGACAGGGGGCGGCTGACGGGGAGCTGTTTTTT.

This clone was counted at least ten times. CDR3 in amino acids: CAIKGLAGRGNTQYF. The DNA of the CDR3 is TGTGCCATCAAAGGACTAGCGGGGCGTGGGAATACGCAGTATTTT. V gene TRBV10-3 combines with J gene TRBJ2-3, with 12 bases lining up with TRBD2. Trimming cost V 7 bases and J 7 bases; bases outside gene matches: 9. The CDR3 has 15 residues. Germline V gene data show CDR1 as ENHRY and CDR2 as SYGVKD.

This clone was detected ten times or more. V and J are TRBV7-2 and TRBJ2-7, with TRBD2 matching over 7 bases. CDR1 and CDR2 from the germline V gene are SGHTA and FQGNSA. J lost 0 bases, V lost 1 base, and 3 bases had no gene match. The CDR3 covers 15 residues. Here the CDR3 reads CASSLGGGLSYEQYF. CDR3 nucleotide sequence: TGTGCCAGCAGCTTAGGGGGGGGTCTCTCCTACGAGCAGTACTTC.

This clone was detected ten times or more. The chain is built from TRBV30 and TRBJ1-5; 7 bases line up with TRBD1. The CDR3 runs to 13 residues. With V trimmed by 5 bases and J by 7 bases, 8 bases remained unmatched. Germline assignment: CDR1 GTSNPN and CDR2 SVGIG (reference sequence). This CDR3 is CAWASGGEQPQHF. CDR3 in DNA: TGTGCCTGGGCTTCAGGGGGAGAGCAGCCCCAGCATTTT.

Only a few counts were recorded for this clone. This sequence joins TRBV5-1 and TRBJ2-5, with a weak D call TRBD1 (6 bases). Germline values: CDR1 SGHRS, CDR2 YFSETQ. This CDR3 is 17 amino acids long. V lost 1 base and J 5 bases, leaving 21 bases between the germline ends. The CDR3 DNA reads as TGCGCCAGCAGCTTGTTCGGGACGAGGGGGATGGGGGAGACCCAGTACTTC. Encoded protein: CASSLFGTRGMGETQYF.

The chain carries TRBV28 and TRBJ2-7; D might be TRBD2 (5 bases). The germline V gene encodes CDR1 MDHEN and CDR2 SYDVKM. This CDR3 contains 14 residues. The V end lost 7 bases, the J end lost 0 bases, and 13 bases lay between the germline ends. As DNA, the CDR3 is TGTGCCAGCAAGGGAGCAGGAAGCTCCTACGAGCAGTACTTC. It codes for CASKGAGSSYEQYF.

V gene TRBV29-1 combines with J gene TRBJ2-3; 8 nucleotides align to TRBD1. There are 15 residues in the CDR3. Germline V gene data show CDR1 as SQVTM and CDR2 as ANQGSEA. The trim removed 6 bases at V and 0 bases at J, leaving 8 bases unmatched. The CDR3 sequence: CSVRQGIGSTDTQYF. The CDR3 region has the DNA TGCAGCGTACGACAGGGGATTGGGAGCACAGATACGCAGTATTTT.